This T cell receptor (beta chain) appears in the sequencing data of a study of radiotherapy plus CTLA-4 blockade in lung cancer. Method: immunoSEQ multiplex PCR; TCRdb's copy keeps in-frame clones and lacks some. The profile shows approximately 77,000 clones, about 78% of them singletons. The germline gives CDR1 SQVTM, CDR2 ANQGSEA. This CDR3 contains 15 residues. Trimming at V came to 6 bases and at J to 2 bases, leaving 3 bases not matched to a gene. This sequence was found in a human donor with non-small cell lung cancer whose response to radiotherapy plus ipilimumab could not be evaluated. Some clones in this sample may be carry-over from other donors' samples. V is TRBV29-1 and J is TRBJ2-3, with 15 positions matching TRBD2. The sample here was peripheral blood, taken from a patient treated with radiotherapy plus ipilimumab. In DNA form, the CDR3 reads TGCAGCGTGGGACTAGCGGGGGGCCTCACAGATACGCAGTATTTT. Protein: CSVGLAGGLTDTQYF.